This T cell receptor beta chain was found in a study of somatic mutations in cytotoxic T cells in rheumatoid arthritis. For the study at large: Flow cytometric sorting isolated some V beta antibody-stained T-cell populations at nearly 100% purity, and among them were V beta1+ cells that underwent TCRB sequencing.

Isolating CD4+ and CD8+ cells involved positive magnetic bead selection on an AutoMACS. Their purity was then checked by flow cytometry. The study's findings and limits: Healthy controls showed no age-related rise in CD8+ clonality, whereas rheumatoid arthritis patients did.

Turning to this clone: Antigen unknown.

The data were produced by immunoSEQ multiplex PCR, yet TCRdb's version contains in-frame clones alone and is incomplete. Here the sample spans just over 30,000 clones, more than 75% being singletons. The CDR3 extends over 15 amino acids. CDR1 is MNHNS, CDR2 SASEGT, per germline. Trimming removed 7 bases from V and 1 base from J, with 16 bases in between. The receptor was isolated from an adult with rheumatoid arthritis. The source material was CD8+ T cells sorted from blood. The rearrangement joins TRBV6-1 to TRBJ1-1; possibly TRBD1 for D (5 bases). The CDR3, as DNA: TGTGCCAGCACCCCTGTGGAGGGGCCGAACACTGAAGCTTTCTTT. Protein: CASTPVEGPNTEAFF.